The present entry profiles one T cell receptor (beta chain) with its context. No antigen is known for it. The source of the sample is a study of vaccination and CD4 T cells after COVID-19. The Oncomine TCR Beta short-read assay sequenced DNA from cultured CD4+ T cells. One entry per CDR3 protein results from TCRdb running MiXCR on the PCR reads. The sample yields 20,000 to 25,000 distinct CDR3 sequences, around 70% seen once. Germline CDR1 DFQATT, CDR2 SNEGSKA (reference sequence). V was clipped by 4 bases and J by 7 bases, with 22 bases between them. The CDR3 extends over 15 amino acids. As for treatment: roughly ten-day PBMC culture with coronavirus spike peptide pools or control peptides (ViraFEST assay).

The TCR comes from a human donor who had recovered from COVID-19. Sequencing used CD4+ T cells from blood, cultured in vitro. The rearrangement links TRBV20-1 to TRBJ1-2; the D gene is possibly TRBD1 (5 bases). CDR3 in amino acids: CSAMGPPSQSGGYTF. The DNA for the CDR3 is TGCAGTGCTATGGGACCCCCTTCCCAGTCGGGTGGCTACACCTTC.